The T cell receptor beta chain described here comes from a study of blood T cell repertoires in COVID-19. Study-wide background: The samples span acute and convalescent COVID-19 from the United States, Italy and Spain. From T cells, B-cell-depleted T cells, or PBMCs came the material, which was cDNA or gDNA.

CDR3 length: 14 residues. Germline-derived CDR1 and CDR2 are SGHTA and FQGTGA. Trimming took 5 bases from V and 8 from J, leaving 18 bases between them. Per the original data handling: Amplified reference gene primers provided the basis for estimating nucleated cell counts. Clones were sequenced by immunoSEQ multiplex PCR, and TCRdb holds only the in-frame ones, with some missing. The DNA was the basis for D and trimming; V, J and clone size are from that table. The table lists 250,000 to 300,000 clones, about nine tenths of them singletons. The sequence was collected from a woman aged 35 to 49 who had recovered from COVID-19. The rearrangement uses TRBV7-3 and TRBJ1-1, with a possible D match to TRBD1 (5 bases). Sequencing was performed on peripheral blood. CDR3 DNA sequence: TGTGCCAGCAGCCGCGCCGGGGCGGGAGGAGAAGCTTTCTTT. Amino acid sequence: CASSRAGAGGEAFF. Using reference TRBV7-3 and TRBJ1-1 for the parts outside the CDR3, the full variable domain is GAGVSQTPSNKVTEKGKYVELRCDPISGHTALYWYRQSLGQGPEFLIYFQGTGAADDSGLPNDRFFAVRPEGSVSTLKIQRTERGDSAVYLCASSRAGAGGEAFFGQGTRLTVV.